The source of this TCR beta chain is a study of a mutant IDH1 vaccine in newly diagnosed glioma (dated by TCRdb to the early 2020s). Regarding the complete study: The approximately 32 treated patients were approximately 62% male and roughly 38% female, with a mean age of approximately 40 years. Prior to enrollment, standard therapy consisting of radiotherapy alone, temozolomide alone, or radiochemotherapy with temozolomide had been administered to patients, with the combination being received by most patients. Peripheral blood was collected at six visits: V03 (baseline), V05, V07, V10, V12 and V13. For exploratory analyses, longitudinal TCRB deep sequencing was carried out in under 30 treated patients wherever samples were available. Overall results and qualifications from the work: Across multiple MHC alleles, vaccine-induced immune responses were seen in approximately 93% of patients. Availability determined which PBMC samples were chosen for TCRB deep sequencing. No apparent relationship was observed between pseudoprogression and alterations in the top peripheral T cell clonotypes detected by TCRB sequencing. The authors stated that sample limitations prevented analyses of patient blood samples from being reproduced.

Library prep was done by the immunoSEQ multiplex PCR assay. Rearranged TCR beta chain sequences were amplified using the hsTCRB Kit according to the manufacturer's protocol. An Illumina MiSeq was used to sequence the TCRB libraries. The authors' analysis ran thus. The proprietary platform of the kit vendor was used for demultiplexing, trimming and gene mapping. The table comes from immuneACCESS by way of TCRdb, which keeps in-frame sequences with V and J called. Part of the clones is missing from these tables; in studies checked, under half for an unresolved V gene and the rest for unknown reasons. The V and J calls and the clone size are those of that table, but D and trimming were determined from the DNA. The sample records tens of thousands of clones, approximately 90% of which are singletons. The ten largest clones add up to 4% to 5.5% of the sample. To note about this clone: This receptor's antigen is unknown. There are no base qualities to consult, and no much larger clone falls within one base.

The sample's time point label, in plain terms: baseline, week 1 (first vaccination visit). In the paper's terms, the treatment or condition label means: pre-vaccination baseline after standard-of-care therapy. Newly diagnosed WHO grade 3 or 4 IDH1-mutant astrocytomas showing loss of nuclear ATRX were present in the donors. The samples were drawn from NOA16, a multicentre, single-arm, open-label phase I trial in Germany that tested a mutant IDH1 peptide vaccine in humans for the first time. Visit V03 blood draws served as the baseline sample for immunogenicity testing. Genomic DNA for TCRB sequencing was isolated from EDTA blood with the DNeasy Blood and Tissue Kit. Spanning cysteine to phenylalanine, the CDR3 consists of 15 amino acids. CDR3 DNA is the only sequence kept; it has 45 bases, read in frame from the first base. Trimming costs V 5 bases and J 2 bases, and their ends lie 13 bases apart. For CDR1 and CDR2, the germline V gene lists SNHLY and FYNNEI.

The sample was PBMCs, taken from a glioma patient treated with radiotherapy, temozolomide or both. The rearranged chain carries TRBV2 and TRBJ1-5, with the D gene not clear enough to name. This clonotype was obtained from a woman in her forties with glioma. The CDR3 protein is CASSPQLVGNQPQHF. The DNA reads as follows: TGTGCCAGCAGTCCCCAGTTGGTTGGCAATCAGCCCCAGCATTTT.